A selection of T cell receptor beta chains follows, all from one sample in a study of cytomegalovirus exposure and HLA in healthy donors. Assay: immunoSEQ multiplex PCR; the TCRdb copy retains only in-frame clones and omits some. The sample lists 150,000 to 180,000 clones; about 74% were seen once. Input material: PBMCs. The receptors come from a woman in her forties in good health and CMV-seronegative. CDR3s include the opening cysteine and the closing phenylalanine or tryptophan. The D gene is left open where the match is weak. Expanded clones get a size class; other rows say once, few or many, or leave the size out.

>13|TRBV13|NA|TRBD1|TRBJ2-5
CASSFTGGETQYF
TGTGCCAGCAGCTTTACAGGGGGCGAGACCCAGTACTTC
>14|TRBV18|NA|NA|TRBJ1-1
CASSPPTENTEAFF
TGTGCCAGCTCACCACCGACAGAGAACACTGAAGCTTTCTTT
>13|TRBV6-1|few|NA|TRBJ1-2
CASVRTDRRGYTF
TGTGCCAGCGTTCGCACAGACAGGAGGGGCTACACCTTC
>12|TRBV13|NA|NA|TRBJ1-2
CASSLPLTAPTF
TGTGCCAGCAGCTTACCCCTGACAGCGCCCACCTTC
>14|TRBV5-4|NA|TRBD1|TRBJ1-1
CASSFDRVQTEAFF
TGTGCCAGCAGCTTTGACAGGGTGCAAACTGAAGCTTTCTTT
>16|TRBV4-1|NA|TRBD1|TRBJ1-1
CASSHGGRQGRTEAFF
TGCGCCAGCAGCCATGGGGGGCGACAGGGGAGGACTGAAGCTTTCTTT
>14|TRBV6-1|NA|TRBD1|TRBJ1-2
CAARPTGQGEGYTF
TGTGCCGCACGCCCTACGGGACAGGGCGAGGGCTACACCTTC
>13|TRBV6-5|NA|NA|TRBJ1-2
CASSEGHLYGYTF
TGTGCCAGCAGCGAAGGACACCTCTATGGCTACACCTTC
>14|TRBV5-1|NA|NA|TRBJ1-1
CASSLAIYNTEAFF
TGCGCCAGCAGCTTGGCTATTTATAACACTGAAGCTTTCTTT
>17|TRBV5-1|NA|NA|TRBJ1-1
CASSGGSGAPLNTEAFF
TGCGCCAGCAGCGGCGGCTCAGGGGCCCCCCTGAACACTGAAGCTTTCTTT
>10|TRBV21-1|NA|NA|TRBJ1-5
CASTYQPQHF
TGTGCCAGCACGTATCAGCCCCAGCATTTT
>14|TRBV5-1|NA|NA|TRBJ2-5
CASSKQGGQETQYF
TGCGCCAGCTCCAAACAGGGCGGTCAAGAGACCCAGTACTTC
>22|TRBV21-1|NA|NA|TRBJ2-4
CASSKALFESQGVSSAKNIQYF
TGTGCCAGCAGCAAAGCGCTTTTCGAGAGCCAGGGCGTTTCCTCGGCCAAAAACATTCAGTACTTC
>15|TRBV5-1|NA|NA|TRBJ2-3
CASSFSGGGGDTQYF
TGCGCCAGCAGCTTCTCCGGGGGCGGGGGAGATACGCAGTATTTT
>11|TRBV7-8|NA|TRBD1|TRBJ2-2
CAGTETGELFF
TGTGCCGGGACAGAAACCGGGGAGCTGTTTTTT
>13|TRBV7-2|NA|TRBD1|TRBJ1-2
CASSSRDRYGYTF
TGTGCCAGCAGCTCGCGGGACAGATATGGCTACACCTTC
>15|TRBV6-1|few|TRBD2|TRBJ2-7
CASREGTSATYEQYF
TGTGCCAGCAGAGAGGGGACTAGCGCTACCTACGAGCAGTACTTC
>13|TRBV29-1|few|TRBD1|TRBJ1-1
CSGGTATNTEAFF
TGCAGCGGTGGGACAGCGACGAACACTGAAGCTTTCTTT
>15|TRBV28|NA|TRBD1|TRBJ1-2
CASSLGQGVPSGYTF
TGTGCCAGCAGTCTTGGACAGGGCGTGCCTAGTGGCTACACCTTC
>15|TRBV10-1|NA|TRBD1|TRBJ2-2
CASQPGQGSAGELFF
TGCGCCAGCCAACCGGGACAGGGGTCGGCCGGGGAGCTGTTTTTT
>17|TRBV10-3|NA|TRBD1|TRBJ2-6
CAISAGTGGSGANVLTF
TGTGCCATCAGTGCGGGGACAGGGGGCTCTGGGGCCAACGTCCTGACTTTC
>16|TRBV6-5|NA|NA|TRBJ1-1
CASSYSGGQIDTEAFF
TGTGCCAGCAGTTACTCGGGGGGGCAAATTGACACTGAAGCTTTCTTT
>17|TRBV7-8|NA|TRBD1|TRBJ1-5
CASSSSTGVGSIRPQHF
TGTGCCAGCAGCTCTTCGACAGGGGTCGGTTCAATCAGGCCCCAGCATTTT
>11|TRBV20-1|NA|NA|TRBJ1-1
CSASRNTEAFF
TGCAGTGCTAGTAGGAACACTGAAGCTTTCTTT
>16|TRBV4-2|few|NA|TRBJ1-4
CASSQKRHATNEKLFF
TGTGCCAGCAGCCAGAAACGACACGCAACTAATGAAAAACTGTTTTTT
>15|TRBV4-1|NA|TRBD2|TRBJ2-1
CASSQGLAGLELQFF
TGCGCCAGCAGCCAAGGGCTAGCGGGCCTGGAGCTTCAGTTCTTC
>18|TRBV29-1|NA|TRBD2|TRBJ2-3
CSVVAGGPMGDSTDTQYF
TGCAGCGTTGTAGCGGGGGGGCCCATGGGTGATAGCACAGATACGCAGTATTTT
>15|TRBV27|NA|NA|TRBJ1-6
CASRGAQNYNSPLHF
TGTGCCAGCAGGGGGGCACAGAACTATAATTCACCCCTCCACTTT
>14|TRBV7-9|NA|NA|TRBJ2-5
CASSFGQPGETQYF
TGTGCCAGCAGCTTTGGTCAACCGGGAGAGACCCAGTACTTC
>13|TRBV30|NA|TRBD1|TRBJ2-7
CAWETQGGYEQYF
TGTGCCTGGGAAACACAGGGGGGCTACGAGCAGTACTTC
>15|TRBV5-6|NA|NA|TRBJ1-1
CASSLRDTPSGEAFF
TGTGCCAGCAGCCTACGGGACACCCCGAGTGGGGAAGCTTTCTTT
>14|TRBV6-5|NA|TRBD1|TRBJ2-7
CASSLTGGSYEQYF
TGTGCCAGCAGTCTGACAGGGGGGTCCTACGAGCAGTACTTC
>16|TRBV15|NA|TRBD1|TRBJ1-3
CATSRDKGTGGNTIYF
TGTGCCACCAGCAGAGATAAAGGGACAGGGGGAAACACCATATATTTT
>15|TRBV6-5|NA|NA|TRBJ2-3
CASSYSGREQDTQYF
TGTGCCAGCAGTTACTCGGGGCGGGAACAGGATACGCAGTATTTT
>17|TRBV6-1|NA|NA|TRBJ1-5
CASSEVPPGYSNQPQHF
TGTGCCAGCAGTGAAGTACCCCCAGGATATAGCAATCAGCCCCAGCATTTT
>15|TRBV4-2|NA|NA|TRBJ2-1
CASSQEEGSYNEQFF
TGTGCCAGCAGCCAAGAGGAGGGGTCATACAATGAGCAGTTCTTC
>14|TRBV18|NA|NA|TRBJ1-1
CASSPLADGAEAFF
TGTGCCAGCTCACCACTGGCCGACGGAGCTGAAGCTTTCTTT
>14|TRBV2|NA|NA|TRBJ1-5
CASSVGRNYQPQHF
TGTGCCAGCAGTGTGGGGCGGAATTATCAGCCCCAGCATTTT
>14|TRBV10-3|NA|NA|TRBJ1-5
CAISEIAGNQPQHF
TGTGCCATCAGTGAAATTGCGGGAAATCAGCCCCAGCATTTT
>19|TRBV10-2|few|TRBD2|TRBJ2-6
CASSTATSGGPSGANVLTF
TGCGCCAGCAGTACTGCTACTAGCGGGGGGCCCTCTGGGGCCAACGTCCTGACTTTC
>15|TRBV5-4|few|TRBD2|TRBJ2-7
CASSHLAGGPYEQYF
TGTGCCAGCAGCCACCTTGCGGGGGGGCCCTACGAGCAGTACTTC
>20|TRBV5-4|NA|NA|TRBJ2-1
CASSSPLTSTGRGNYNEQFF
TGTGCCAGCAGCTCGCCACTAACATCGACTGGCAGAGGGAACTACAATGAGCAGTTCTTC
>15|TRBV27|NA|TRBD1|TRBJ1-5
CASKSGQGPNQPQHF
TGTGCCAGCAAATCGGGACAGGGGCCCAATCAGCCCCAGCATTTT
>15|TRBV2|NA|NA|TRBJ2-6
CASSDVAAGANVLTF
TGTGCCAGCAGTGATGTGGCTGCTGGGGCCAACGTCCTGACTTTC
>15|TRBV7-8|few|TRBD2|TRBJ2-7
CASLTRTSVSYEQYF
TGTGCCAGCCTCACCAGGACTAGCGTCTCCTACGAGCAGTACTTC
>15|TRBV5-1|NA|TRBD1|TRBJ2-1
CASSPDRASYNEQFF
TGCGCCAGCAGTCCGGACAGGGCTTCCTACAATGAGCAGTTCTTC
>14|TRBV11-3|once|NA|TRBJ2-5
CASSLGTEGETQYF
TGTGCCAGCAGCTTAGGTACCGAGGGAGAGACCCAGTACTTC
>15|TRBV29-1|NA|NA|TRBJ2-3
CSVAVGVLPTDTQYF
TGCAGCGTTGCAGTGGGAGTCCTCCCCACAGATACGCAGTATTTT
>15|TRBV2|once|TRBD1|TRBJ1-6
CASSESGGFNSPLHF
TGTGCCAGCAGTGAATCAGGGGGTTTTAATTCACCCCTCCACTTT
>15|TRBV28|NA|NA|TRBJ1-1
CASTSPGRYYTEAFF
TGTGCCAGCACCTCCCCGGGGAGGTACTACACTGAAGCTTTCTTT
>15|TRBV27|NA|TRBD2|TRBJ2-1
CASSLKRGSENGQFF
TGTGCCAGCAGTTTAAAGCGGGGGAGTGAGAATGGGCAGTTCTTC
>14|TRBV5-5|NA|TRBD1|TRBJ1-2
CASSLEGQAFGYTF
TGTGCCAGCAGCTTGGAAGGACAGGCGTTCGGCTACACCTTC
>15|TRBV4-2|NA|TRBD2|TRBJ2-1
CASSPLAGGPYEQFF
TGTGCCAGCAGCCCGTTAGCGGGAGGGCCATATGAGCAGTTCTTC
>13|TRBV2|NA|NA|TRBJ2-7
CASSEALGAEQYF
TGTGCCAGCAGTGAAGCGCTGGGGGCTGAGCAGTACTTC
>13|TRBV30|NA|NA|TRBJ1-2
CAWNQGPSGGYTF
TGTGCCTGGAACCAAGGACCTTCAGGGGGCTACACCTTC